This TCR beta chain is drawn from a study of Graves' ophthalmopathy and Graves' hyperthyroidism (dated by TCRdb to 2016 to 2018). Describing the broader study: Peripheral blood was collected at initial diagnosis, before any treatment. TCR beta repertoire signatures were used to distinguish Graves' ophthalmopathy from Graves' hyperthyroidism and to predict progression to ophthalmopathy. In total, 135 blood samples were TCR-sequenced: around 42 ophthalmopathy, under 85 hyperthyroidism and approximately 17 hyperthyroidism-to-ophthalmopathy patients. A discovery set of 95 to 100 patients (43 ophthalmopathy, 60 or so stable hyperthyroidism) was enrolled to explore V-J signatures distinguishing ophthalmopathy from hyperthyroidism. An independent validation cohort was composed of some 18 hyperthyroidism patients and 17 patients who later progressed from hyperthyroidism to ophthalmopathy. In more than 5 hyperthyroidism patients, the T-cell repertoire of thyroid tissue was compared with the T-cell repertoire of blood. Once sampling was done, hyperthyroidism patients were given methimazole at a starting dose of 30 mg daily, while ophthalmopathy patients were given high-dose intravenous methylprednisolone. The approximately 100 discovery patients were divided at random into training and test sets in a 7:3 ratio.

Ophthalmopathy patients had moderately to severely active disease, Clinical Activity Score of at least 3, NOSPECS grade of at least 4, and disease duration under 3 months. Patients with other autoimmune diseases, uncontrolled infections, pregnancy or lactation were excluded from the study. Diagnosis was based on clinical symptoms, serum thyroxine, TRAb, thyroid ultrasound and orbital computed tomography. Using Ficoll-Paque density gradient centrifugation, PBMCs were isolated from about 9.4 ml of fresh peripheral blood. Total RNA was extracted using Trizol reagent, and RNA quality was checked on an Agilent 2100 Bioanalyzer. Paper-wide results and their limitations: Ophthalmopathy was separated from stable hyperthyroidism by the 13-signature model with 85% to 90% sensitivity and approximately 84% specificity in cross-validation and with 80%/75% in the test set. Most expanded thyroid clonotypes with frequency above 0.001 were also detected in blood, suggesting blood repertoires may reflect the thyroid immune response. In validation, the model predicted ophthalmopathy progression with 70.59% sensitivity and around 72% specificity; more than ten predicted patients were CT-confirmed with GO in a median of 6.5 months. Sample size was not statistically predetermined, and group allocation was not concealed from the investigators.

This clonotype came up many times. No cognate antigen has been identified for it. Base-call qualities are not available, and no considerably larger clone is one nucleotide away. For repertoire sequencing, the TCR beta CDR3 regions were amplified from RNA transcripts. A first-round RT-PCR used HTBI primers with the Qiagen OneStep RT-PCR kit, followed by a second-round multiplex PCR, size selection and purification. Sequencing of the libraries was carried out on an Illumina HiSeq2000 in paired-end mode with 100 bp reads. The study's processing was this. SOAPnuke was used for read processing, and reads with adapters, uncalled bases, a mean Phred below 15, or no exact constant-primer or identifier match were discarded. High-quality paired reads were merged with COPE v1.2.5. Each unique nucleotide sequence was defined as a clonotype, and clonotypes were aligned to IMGT TRB V, D and J references with MiTCR v1.1. The analysis was limited to V-J combinations with a frequency above 0.0001, which together covered 99.2% of repertoires. For each V-J combination, a TCR clonal expansion and chaos score was defined as the ratio of F50 clonal expansion to chaos observed in the TCRdist matrix. Features were reduced by Welch's t-statistics and random forest to around 13 V-J combinations, which fed a naive Bayes classifier. The Morisita-Horn index was used to measure how similar the thyroid and blood repertoires were. TCRdb itself trimmed the public reads at Q25 with fastp, ran MiXCR and retained productive beta chains. Records with the same CDR3 protein are collapsed into one entry carrying the most frequent genes and DNA. What appears here as the V and J calls and clone size reflects TCRdb's work, not the paper's. Present in this sample are nearly 400,000 distinct CDR3 sequences, around 18% of which were seen just once. The ten largest clones add up to 1.5% to 2% of the sample.

V ends up 3 bases short and J 0 bases short, with an unmatched junction base count of 11. The CDR3 has 19 amino acids, counting the end cysteine and phenylalanine. Left in the record is the CDR3 DNA by itself, 57 bases read in frame from the first base. According to the germline V gene (reference sequence), CDR1 reads WNHNN and CDR2 reads SYGVQD. Recombination joined TRBV10-1 with TRBJ2-1; 10 middle bases align to TRBD2. The receptor's source is a woman between 18 and 29 years old with Graves' ophthalmopathy. Donor details come from another sample of the same person, matched by shared clones. Sequenced input: peripheral blood. The DNA sequence follows: TGCGCCAGCAGTGAAGGAACTAGCGGGGCCACCACCTCCTACAATGAGCAGTTCTTC. Its translation reads: CASSEGTSGATTSYNEQFF.